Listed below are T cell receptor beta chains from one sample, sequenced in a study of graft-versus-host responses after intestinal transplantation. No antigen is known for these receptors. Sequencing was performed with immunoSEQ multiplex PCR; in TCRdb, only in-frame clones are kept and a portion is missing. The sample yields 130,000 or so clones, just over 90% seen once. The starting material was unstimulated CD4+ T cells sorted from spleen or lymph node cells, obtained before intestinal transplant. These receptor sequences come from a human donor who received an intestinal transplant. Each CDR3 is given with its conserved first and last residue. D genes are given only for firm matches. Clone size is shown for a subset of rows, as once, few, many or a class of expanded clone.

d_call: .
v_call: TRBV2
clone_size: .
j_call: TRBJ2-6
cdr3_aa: CASTQGSGANVLTF
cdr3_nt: TGTGCCAGCACCCAGGGGTCCGGGGCCAACGTCCTGACTTTC

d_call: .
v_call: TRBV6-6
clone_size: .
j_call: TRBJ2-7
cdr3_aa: CASSYRVSSEQYF
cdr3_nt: TGTGCCAGCAGTTACAGGGTCTCTAGCGAGCAGTACTTC

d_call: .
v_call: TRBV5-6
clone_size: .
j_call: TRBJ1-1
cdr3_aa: CASSFRDREAFF
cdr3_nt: TGTGCCAGCAGCTTCCGTGACAGGGAAGCTTTCTTT

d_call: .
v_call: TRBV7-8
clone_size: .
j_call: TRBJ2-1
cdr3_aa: CASSLGYLGTEQFF
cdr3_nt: TGTGCCAGCAGCTTAGGGTATTTGGGGACAGAGCAGTTCTTC

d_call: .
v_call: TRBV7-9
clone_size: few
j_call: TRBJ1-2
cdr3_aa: CASSRDLYGYTF
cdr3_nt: TGTGCCAGCAGTCGGGACCTCTATGGCTACACCTTC

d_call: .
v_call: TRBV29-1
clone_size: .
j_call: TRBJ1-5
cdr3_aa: CSVSFPGTRGGSNQPQHF
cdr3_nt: TGCAGCGTGAGTTTCCCCGGGACTAGGGGTGGAAGCAATCAGCCCCAGCATTTT

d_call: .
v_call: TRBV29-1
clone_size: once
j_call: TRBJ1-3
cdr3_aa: CSVVEDPSFAGNTIYF
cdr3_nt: TGCAGCGTTGTAGAGGACCCCTCTTTTGCTGGAAACACCATATATTTT

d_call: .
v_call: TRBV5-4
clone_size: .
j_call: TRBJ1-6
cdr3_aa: CASSLAGLDNSPLHF
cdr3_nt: TGTGCCAGCAGCTTGGCGGGATTGGATAATTCACCCCTCCACTTT

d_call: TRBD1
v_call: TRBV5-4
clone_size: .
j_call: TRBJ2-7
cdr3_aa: CASRVRTGSTYEQYF
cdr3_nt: TGTGCCAGCAGGGTCCGGACAGGTTCGACCTACGAGCAGTACTTC

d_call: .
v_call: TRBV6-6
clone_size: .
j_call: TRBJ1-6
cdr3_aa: CASSYGQDSPLHF
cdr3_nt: TGTGCCAGCAGTTACGGCCAAGATTCACCCCTCCACTTT

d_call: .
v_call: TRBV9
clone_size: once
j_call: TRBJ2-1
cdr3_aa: CASSPSHRSEQFF
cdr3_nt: TGTGCCAGCAGCCCCTCCCACAGGAGTGAGCAGTTCTTC

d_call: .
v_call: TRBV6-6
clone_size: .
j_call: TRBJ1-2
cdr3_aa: CASSYGRTDYGYTF
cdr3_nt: TGTGCCAGCAGTTACGGCCGGACCGACTATGGCTACACCTTC

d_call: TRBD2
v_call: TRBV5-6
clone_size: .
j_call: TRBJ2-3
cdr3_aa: CASSWGLAGTNTDTQYF
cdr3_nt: TGTGCCAGCAGCTGGGGACTAGCGGGGACTAACACAGATACGCAGTATTTT

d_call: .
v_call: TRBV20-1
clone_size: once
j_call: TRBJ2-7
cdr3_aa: CSGSASYEQYF
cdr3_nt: TGCAGTGGTAGCGCGTCCTACGAGCAGTACTTC

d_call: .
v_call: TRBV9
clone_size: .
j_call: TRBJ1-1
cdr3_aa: CASSVATFGEAFF
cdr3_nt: TGTGCCAGCAGCGTAGCTACCTTCGGGGAAGCTTTCTTT

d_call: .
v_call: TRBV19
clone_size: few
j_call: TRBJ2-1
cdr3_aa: CASSSQAGVTSYNEQFF
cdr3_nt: TGTGCCAGTAGTAGTCAGGCAGGGGTAACCTCCTACAATGAGCAGTTCTTC

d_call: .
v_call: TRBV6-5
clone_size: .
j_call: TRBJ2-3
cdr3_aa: CASSYSFRKTDTQYF
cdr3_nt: TGTGCCAGCAGTTACTCCTTCCGGAAAACAGATACGCAGTATTTT

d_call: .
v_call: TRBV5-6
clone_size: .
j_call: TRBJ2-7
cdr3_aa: CASSPVQNYEQYF
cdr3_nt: TGTGCCAGCAGCCCGGTCCAGAACTACGAGCAGTACTTC

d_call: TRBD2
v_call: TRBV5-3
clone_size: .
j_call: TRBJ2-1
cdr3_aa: CARSRTGGYYNEQFF
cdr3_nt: TGTGCCAGAAGCAGAACGGGGGGGTACTACAATGAGCAGTTCTTC

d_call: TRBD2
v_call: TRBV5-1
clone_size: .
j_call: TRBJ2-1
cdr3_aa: CASSLDGGGFGDEQFF
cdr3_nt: TGCGCCAGCAGCTTGGACGGCGGGGGATTCGGTGATGAGCAGTTCTTC

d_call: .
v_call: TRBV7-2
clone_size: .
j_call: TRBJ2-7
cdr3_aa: CASSTGHFYEQYF
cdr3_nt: TGTGCCAGCTCTACGGGCCACTTCTACGAGCAGTACTTC

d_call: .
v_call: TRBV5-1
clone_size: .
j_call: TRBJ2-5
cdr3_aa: CASSLFQETQYF
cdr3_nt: TGCGCCAGCAGCCTATTTCAAGAGACCCAGTACTTC

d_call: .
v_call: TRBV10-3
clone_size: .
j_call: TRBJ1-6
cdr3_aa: CAISDRRAINSPLHF
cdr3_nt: TGTGCCATCAGTGATAGAAGGGCAATTAATTCACCCCTCCACTTT

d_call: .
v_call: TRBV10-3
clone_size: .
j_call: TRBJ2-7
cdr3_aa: CAISLGGTNYEQYF
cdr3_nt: TGTGCCATCAGCTTAGGGGGGACAAACTACGAGCAGTACTTC

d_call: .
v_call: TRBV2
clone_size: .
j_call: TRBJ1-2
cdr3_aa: CASSVGERSYGYTF
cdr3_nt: TGTGCCAGCAGTGTAGGAGAGAGATCGTATGGCTACACCTTC

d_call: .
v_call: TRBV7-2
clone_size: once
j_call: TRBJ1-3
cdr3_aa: CASSPRTVHSGNTIYF
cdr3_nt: TGTGCCAGCAGCCCGCGGACAGTTCACTCTGGAAACACCATATATTTT

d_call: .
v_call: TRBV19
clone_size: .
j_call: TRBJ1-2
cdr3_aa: CASNQGSLIRSYGYTF
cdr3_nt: TGTGCCAGTAACCAGGGTTCTCTTATTCGCTCTTATGGCTACACCTTC

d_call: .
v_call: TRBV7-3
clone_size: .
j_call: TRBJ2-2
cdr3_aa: CASSLTSGMNTGELFF
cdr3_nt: TGTGCCAGCAGCTTAACGTCGGGAATGAACACCGGGGAGCTGTTTTTT

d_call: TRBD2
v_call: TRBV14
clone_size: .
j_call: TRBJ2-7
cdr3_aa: CASSGLAGRDEQYF
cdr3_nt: TGTGCCAGCAGCGGACTAGCGGGGAGAGACGAGCAGTACTTC

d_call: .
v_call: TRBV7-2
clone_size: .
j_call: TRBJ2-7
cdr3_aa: CASSLALGRGNSYEQYF
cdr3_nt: TGTGCCAGCAGCTTAGCGCTCGGCAGGGGAAACTCCTACGAGCAGTACTTC

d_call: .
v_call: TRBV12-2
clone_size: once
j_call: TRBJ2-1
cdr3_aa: CASRLVRVTSGKHNEQFF
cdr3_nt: TGTGCAAGTCGCTTAGTGAGGGTGACTAGCGGCAAACACAATGAGCAGTTCTTC

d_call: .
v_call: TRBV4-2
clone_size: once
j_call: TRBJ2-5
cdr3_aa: CASSQTIQGRETQYF
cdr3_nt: TGTGCCAGCAGCCAAACGATCCAGGGGCGGGAGACCCAGTACTTC

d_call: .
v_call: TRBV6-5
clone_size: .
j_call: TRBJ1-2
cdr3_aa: CASSYDIRFRGYTF
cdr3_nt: TGTGCCAGCAGTTACGACATTAGGTTTAGAGGCTACACCTTC

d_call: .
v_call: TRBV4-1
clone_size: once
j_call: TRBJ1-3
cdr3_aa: CASSQDSAGNTIYF
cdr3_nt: TGCGCCAGCAGCCAAGACTCAGCTGGAAACACCATATATTTT

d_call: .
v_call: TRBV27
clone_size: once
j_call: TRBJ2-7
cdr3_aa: CASSRGLGASYEQYF
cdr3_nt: TGTGCCAGCAGTCGGGGTTTGGGTGCCTCCTACGAGCAGTACTTC

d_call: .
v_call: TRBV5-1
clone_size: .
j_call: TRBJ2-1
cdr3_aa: CASSLGGSGSYNEQFF
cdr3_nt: TGCGCCAGCAGCTTGGGTGGTAGCGGATCCTACAATGAGCAGTTCTTC

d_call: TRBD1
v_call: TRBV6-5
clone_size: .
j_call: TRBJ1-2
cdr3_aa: CASSYSTTGDYGYTF
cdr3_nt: TGTGCCAGCAGTTACTCGACAACAGGGGACTATGGCTACACCTTC